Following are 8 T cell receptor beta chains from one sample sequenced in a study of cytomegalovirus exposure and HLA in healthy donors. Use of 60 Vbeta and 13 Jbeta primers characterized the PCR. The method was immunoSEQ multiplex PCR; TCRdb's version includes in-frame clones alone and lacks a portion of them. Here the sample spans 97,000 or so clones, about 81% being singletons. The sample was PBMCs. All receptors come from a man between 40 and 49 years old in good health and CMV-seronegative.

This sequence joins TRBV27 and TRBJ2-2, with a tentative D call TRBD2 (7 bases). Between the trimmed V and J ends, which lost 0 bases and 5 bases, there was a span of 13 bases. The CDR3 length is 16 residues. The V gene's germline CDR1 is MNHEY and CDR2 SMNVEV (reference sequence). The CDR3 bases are TGTGCCAGCAGTTTATCGTGGGGGGGCGCTACCGGGGAGCTGTTTTTT. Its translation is CASSLSWGGATGELFF.

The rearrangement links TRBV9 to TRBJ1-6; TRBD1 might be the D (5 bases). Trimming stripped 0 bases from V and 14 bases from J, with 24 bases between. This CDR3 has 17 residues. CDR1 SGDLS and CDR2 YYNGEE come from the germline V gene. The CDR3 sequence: CASSVDPPGLADASLHF. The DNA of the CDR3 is TGTGCCAGCAGCGTAGACCCCCCAGGGTTGGCTGATGCTTCCCTCCACTTT.

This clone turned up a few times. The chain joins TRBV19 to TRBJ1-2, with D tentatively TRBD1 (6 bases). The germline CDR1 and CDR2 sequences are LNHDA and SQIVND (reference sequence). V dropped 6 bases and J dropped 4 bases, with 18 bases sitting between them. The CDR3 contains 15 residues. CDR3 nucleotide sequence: TGTGCCAGTAGGACGACGGGACACGGAATCTATGGCTACACCTTC. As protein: CASRTTGHGIYGYTF.

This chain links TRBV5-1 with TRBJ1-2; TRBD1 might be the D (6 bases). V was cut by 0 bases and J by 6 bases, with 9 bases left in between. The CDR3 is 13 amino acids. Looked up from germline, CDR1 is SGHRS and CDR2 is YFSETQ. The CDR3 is CASSLAGGDGYTF. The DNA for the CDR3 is TGCGCCAGCAGCTTGGCGGGGGGCGATGGCTACACCTTC.

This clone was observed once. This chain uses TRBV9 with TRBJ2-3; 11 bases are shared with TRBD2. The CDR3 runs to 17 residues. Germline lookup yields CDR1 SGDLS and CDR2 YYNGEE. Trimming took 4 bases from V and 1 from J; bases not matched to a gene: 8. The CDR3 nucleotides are TGTGCCAGCAGCATCCCCTTAGCGGGGGGGCGCACAGATACGCAGTATTTT. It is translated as CASSIPLAGGRTDTQYF.

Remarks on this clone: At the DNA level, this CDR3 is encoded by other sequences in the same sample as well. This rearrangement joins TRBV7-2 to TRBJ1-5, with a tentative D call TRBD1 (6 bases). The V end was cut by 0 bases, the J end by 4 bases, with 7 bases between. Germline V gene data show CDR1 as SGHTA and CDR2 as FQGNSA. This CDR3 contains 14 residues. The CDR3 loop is CASSLAGGNQPQHF. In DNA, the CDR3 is TGTGCCAGCAGCTTAGCAGGGGGAAATCAGCCCCAGCATTTT.

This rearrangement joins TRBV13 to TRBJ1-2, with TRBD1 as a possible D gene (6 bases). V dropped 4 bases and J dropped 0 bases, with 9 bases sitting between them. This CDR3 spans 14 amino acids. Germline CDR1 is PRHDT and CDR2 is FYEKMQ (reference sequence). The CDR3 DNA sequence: TGTGCCAGCAGCTCTCGGACAGCTAACTATGGCTACACCTTC. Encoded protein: CASSSRTANYGYTF.

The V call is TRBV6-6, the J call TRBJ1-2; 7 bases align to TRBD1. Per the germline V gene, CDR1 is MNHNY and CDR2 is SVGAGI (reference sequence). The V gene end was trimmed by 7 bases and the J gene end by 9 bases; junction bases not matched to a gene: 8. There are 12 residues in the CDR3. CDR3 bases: TGTGCCAGCACTAACGACAGGGAAAGCTACACCTTC. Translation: CASTNDRESYTF.